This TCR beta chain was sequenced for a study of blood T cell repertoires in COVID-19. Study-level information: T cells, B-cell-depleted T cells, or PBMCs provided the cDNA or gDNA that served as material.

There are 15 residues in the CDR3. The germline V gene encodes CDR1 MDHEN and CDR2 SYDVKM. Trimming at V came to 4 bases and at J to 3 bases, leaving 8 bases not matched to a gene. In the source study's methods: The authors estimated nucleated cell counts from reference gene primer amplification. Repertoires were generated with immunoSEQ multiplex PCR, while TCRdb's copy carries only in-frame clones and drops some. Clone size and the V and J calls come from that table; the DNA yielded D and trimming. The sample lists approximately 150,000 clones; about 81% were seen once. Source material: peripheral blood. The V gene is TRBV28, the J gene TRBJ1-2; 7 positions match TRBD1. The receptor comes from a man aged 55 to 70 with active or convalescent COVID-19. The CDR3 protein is CASSSDTGVYYGYTF. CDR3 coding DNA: TGTGCCAGCAGTTCTGATACAGGGGTTTACTATGGCTACACCTTC.